The 23 T cell receptor beta chains listed next were all sequenced from one sample in a study of OX40 agonist ivuxolimab in advanced cancers. The library was made by the immunoSEQ multiplex PCR assay. TCRdb obtained this table from immuneACCESS and retained in-frame rearrangements with V and J assigned. These tables miss some clones; where compared with another copy, unresolved V genes account for less than half of the shortfall, and the remainder is unexplained. Within this sample are 75,000 to 90,000 clones, with 92% of them counted one time only. Around 1.1% of the sample belongs to the ten largest clones. Sequencing was performed on CD4+ or CD8+ T cells sorted from blood, taken in a trial of the OX40 agonist ivuxolimab. All receptors come from an adult with an advanced solid tumor such as melanoma, head and neck, liver or kidney cancer.

In nucleotides, the CDR3 is TGTGCCAGCTCACCACCGTCCCAGAATTACGAGCAGTACTTC. This codes for CASSPPSQNYEQYF. The V gene is TRBV18, the J gene TRBJ2-7, with D hard to call. Trimming cost V 0 bases and J 4 bases, with 10 bases left between them. Germline CDR1 reads KGHSH; CDR2 reads LQKENI. This CDR3 is built from 14 residues.

This chain links TRBV14 with TRBJ1-2, with D unresolved. There are 14 residues in the CDR3. CDR1 and CDR2 (germline): SGHDN, FVKESK. Deletions cut 2 bases from V and 3 bases from J, with 10 bases between. The CDR3 region has the DNA TGTGCCAGCAGCCAAATGGGAGCCGACTATGGCTACACCTTC. As protein: CASSQMGADYGYTF.

This sequence joins TRBV5-1 and TRBJ1-2; D uncertain. Germline values: CDR1 SGHRS, CDR2 YFSETQ. Trimming stripped 0 bases from V and 2 bases from J, with 8 bases between. The CDR3 runs 14 residues. This CDR3 is CASSLVGQNYGYTF. DNA of the CDR3: TGCGCCAGCAGCTTGGTTGGGCAGAACTATGGCTACACCTTC. Variable domain in full (rest from reference TRBV5-1 and TRBJ1-2): KAGVTQTPRYLIKTRGQQVTLSCSPISGHRSVSWYQQTPGQGLQFLFEYFSETQRNKGNFPGRFSGRQFSNSRSEMNVSTLELGDSALYLCASSLVGQNYGYTFGSGTRLTVV.

The sample holds a few counts of this clone. V is TRBV11-3 and J is TRBJ2-5; 7 nucleotides match TRBD2. This CDR3 has 14 residues. V lost 5 bases and J lost 2; bases outside the gene matches: 5. The germline gives CDR1 SGHNT, CDR2 YENEEA. CDR3 region: CASSRRGGQETQYF. The DNA for the CDR3 is TGTGCCAGCAGCCGACGGGGAGGGCAAGAGACCCAGTACTTC.

In this sample, this clone turned up once. The chain links TRBV5-1 to TRBJ2-2; D is unclear. Germline CDR1 is SGHRS and CDR2 is YFSETQ. V lost 4 bases and J 4 bases, leaving 11 bases between the germline ends. This CDR3 comprises 14 residues. In nucleotides, the CDR3 is TGCGCCAGCAGCGTCGACTCGTTCACCGGGGAGCTGTTTTTT. It codes for CASSVDSFTGELFF.

This clone has a handful of counts. The CDR3 DNA sequence: TGTGCCAGCAGTGTCTACGGGAGGGACGGCACCGGGGAGCTGTTTTTT. Protein sequence: CASSVYGRDGTGELFF. The genes are TRBV2 and TRBJ2-2; 8 bases line up with TRBD2. The CDR3 extends over 16 amino acids. J was trimmed by 4 bases and V by 4 bases; bases with no gene match: 8. The germline V gene encodes CDR1 SNHLY and CDR2 FYNNEI. The full variable domain, completed using reference TRBV2 and TRBJ2-2, is EPEVTQTPSHQVTQMGQEVILRCVPISNHLYFYWYRQILGQKVEFLVSFYNNEISEKSEIFDDQFSVERPDGSNFTLKIRSTKLEDSAMYFCASSVYGRDGTGELFFGEGSRLTVL.

This clone turned up a few times. V usage is TRBV30 and J usage is TRBJ2-6; 8 nucleotides match TRBD2. Germline CDR1 and CDR2: GTSNPN and SVGIG (reference sequence). CDR3 size: 17 residues. With 3 bases clipped from V and 3 bases from J, the junction kept 10 bases outside the gene matches. The CDR3 sequence: CAWSRGGVRDGANVLTF. The CDR3 DNA sequence: TGTGCCTGGAGCCGGGGGGGTGTCAGGGATGGGGCCAACGTCCTGACTTTC.

The chain carries TRBV4-3 and TRBJ1-2; D possibly corresponds to TRBD1 (6 bases). In germline, CDR1 is LGHNA, CDR2 YSLEER. The V gene lost 0 bases and the J gene lost 4 bases, with 18 bases spanning the gap. This CDR3 has 17 amino acids. The CDR3 sequence is CASSQDLGRGLFYGYTF. The DNA of the CDR3 is TGCGCCAGCAGCCAAGATCTCGGCAGGGGTCTATTCTATGGCTACACCTTC.

The V call is TRBV7-3, the J call TRBJ2-7; 7 nucleotides match TRBD1. Looked up from germline, CDR1 is SGHTA and CDR2 is FQGTGA. This CDR3 spans 13 amino acids. V shed 5 bases, J shed 3 bases, and the junction held 4 bases outside the gene matches. CDR3 DNA: TGTGCCAGCAGCCCGGGACAGAACTACGAGCAGTACTTC. Protein sequence: CASSPGQNYEQYF.

V and J are TRBV10-3 and TRBJ2-5, with 7 positions matching TRBD1. Germline assignment: CDR1 ENHRY and CDR2 SYGVKD. This CDR3 comprises 15 residues. The J segment lost 7 bases and the V segment lost 4 bases, leaving 12 bases of the junction unmatched. The CDR3 sequence is CAISVGQDARGTQYF. The CDR3 DNA reads as TGTGCCATCAGTGTTGGACAGGACGCTCGGGGGACCCAGTACTTC.

The rearrangement uses TRBV28 and TRBJ1-2; D is possibly TRBD1 (5 bases). V was shortened by 10 bases and J by 1 base, with 10 bases between the two germline ends. This CDR3 contains 12 residues. The germline V gene has CDR1 MDHEN and CDR2 SYDVKM. The CDR3, as DNA: TGTGCCATCGACAGTCTTAACTATGGCTACACCTTC. Amino acid sequence: CAIDSLNYGYTF.

This clone has a single count. The chain joins TRBV12-2 to TRBJ2-1; the listed D gene, TRBD2, was not tested against the DNA. TRBV12-2 is termed a pseudogene. CDR3 length: 16 residues. The CDR3 sequence is CASRLVRGTGDNEQFF. The CDR3 DNA reads as TGTGCAAGTCGCTTAGTTCGCGGGACCGGCGACAATGAGCAGTTCTTC.

V gene TRBV28 combines with J gene TRBJ2-3, with D tentatively TRBD1 (6 bases). The germline V gene has CDR1 MDHEN and CDR2 SYDVKM. The CDR3 is made up of 12 amino acids. Trimming took 2 bases from V and 13 from J, leaving 13 bases between them. For the CDR3, the DNA is TGTGCCAGCAGTTTAAAAGGGGGATCGGAGTATTTT. It translates to CASSLKGGSEYF.

This chain joins TRBV29-1 and TRBJ1-1; TRBD1 matches 9 bases. Germline-derived CDR1 and CDR2 are SQVTM and ANQGSEA. Losses at the gene ends were 5 bases for V and 5 bases for J; bases not matched to a gene: 3. This CDR3 has 12 residues. The chain's CDR3 is CSVRQGGTEAFF. The CDR3 DNA sequence: TGCAGCGTTCGACAGGGGGGAACTGAAGCTTTCTTT.

The chain couples TRBV7-8 to TRBJ1-3; D is unclear. Trimming stripped 1 base from V and 2 bases from J, with 6 bases between. The CDR3 is made up of 14 amino acids. The germline gives CDR1 SGHVS, CDR2 FQNEAQ. CDR3 bases: TGTGCCAGCAGCTTAGGGACGGCTGGAAACACCATATATTTT. Amino acids: CASSLGTAGNTIYF. The full variable domain, with the rest looked up from reference TRBV7-8 and TRBJ1-3, is GAGVSQSPRYKVAKRGQDVALRCDPISGHVSLFWYQQALGQGPEFLTYFQNEAQLDKSGLPSDRFFAERPEGSVSTLKIQRTQQEDSAVYLCASSLGTAGNTIYFGEGSWLTVV.

This sequence joins TRBV6-1 and TRBJ1-1, with a tentative D call TRBD1 (6 bases). V shed 2 bases and J shed 3 bases, with 10 bases lying between them. The CDR3 spans 14 residues. The germline V gene encodes CDR1 MNHNS and CDR2 SASEGT. DNA for the CDR3: TGTGCCAGCAGTGAAACAGGGCCGGACACTGAAGCTTTCTTT. Translated, it gives CASSETGPDTEAFF.

The rearrangement joins TRBV19 to TRBJ2-5; 8 bases match TRBD2. CDR1 LNHDA and CDR2 SQIVND come from the germline V gene (reference sequence). Trimming removed 6 bases from V and 4 bases from J; junction bases left unmatched: 13. The CDR3 has 16 residues. The CDR3 sequence is CASRRSSGTSLETQYF. CDR3 nucleotides: TGTGCCAGTAGGAGGAGCTCCGGGACTAGTTTAGAGACCCAGTACTTC.

The chain couples TRBV15 to TRBJ1-1, with D unresolved. CDR1 LNHNV and CDR2 YYDKDF come from the germline V gene (reference sequence). With 0 bases removed from V and 0 bases from J, the gap between germline ends came to 11 bases. The CDR3 runs 16 residues. Here the CDR3 DNA reads TGTGCCACCAGCAGAGAGCTACCACCCATGAACACTGAAGCTTTCTTT. This gives the protein CATSRELPPMNTEAFF.

The genes are TRBV28 and TRBJ2-7, with 9 bases fitting TRBD2. Germline V gives CDR1 MDHEN, CDR2 SYDVKM. The length of the CDR3 is 14 residues. Trimming took 10 bases from V and 4 from J; bases not matched to a gene: 11. Here the CDR3 DNA reads TGTGCCACCCTGGTAGCGGGAGTCATGTACGAGCAGTACTTC. It translates to CATLVAGVMYEQYF.

The chain combines TRBV5-6 with TRBJ2-7; 7 nucleotides agree with TRBD1. V was clipped by 2 bases and J by 2 bases; unmatched bases: 4. CDR3 length: 14 amino acids. Looked up from germline, CDR1 is SGHDT and CDR2 is YYEEEE. CDR3 region: CASSFGTEAYEQYF. CDR3 bases: TGTGCCAGCAGCTTTGGGACAGAAGCCTACGAGCAGTACTTC.

The chain employs TRBV30 and TRBJ2-4; unclear D gene. The CDR3 consists of 12 residues. V lost 5 bases and J 4 bases, leaving 9 bases between the germline ends. From germline, CDR1 is GTSNPN and CDR2 SVGIG (reference sequence). The CDR3 protein is CAWEGKKNIQYF. As DNA, the CDR3 is TGTGCCTGGGAAGGCAAAAAAAACATTCAGTACTTC.

The chain recombines TRBV28 with TRBJ2-7, with 8 bases aligning to TRBD2. Losses at the gene ends were 5 bases for V and 6 bases for J; bases not matched to a gene: 6. Per germline, CDR1 MDHEN and CDR2 SYDVKM. The CDR3 has 13 residues. This chain's CDR3 is CASSGLAPGEQYF. In nucleotides, the CDR3 is TGTGCCAGCAGTGGACTAGCCCCCGGCGAGCAGTACTTC.

This clone was seen once. The rearrangement joins TRBV6-6 to TRBJ2-1, with D tentatively TRBD2 (6 bases). Trimming removed 4 bases at V and 8 bases at J, with 21 bases between. The CDR3 has 16 residues. CDR1 and CDR2 (germline): MNHNY, SVGAGI (reference sequence). CDR3 nucleotides: TGTGCCAGCAGTTCCGGGACTCCTCCAAAGACGGATGAGCAGTTCTTC. Residues: CASSSGTPPKTDEQFF.